The present entry profiles one T cell receptor beta chain with its context. This entry belongs to a study of cytomegalovirus exposure and HLA in healthy donors. The CDR3 is made up of 15 amino acids. Germline loops: CDR1 LNHDA, CDR2 SQIVND (reference sequence). Trimming took 2 bases from V and 10 from J; bases not matched to a gene: 12. A multiplex PCR was run with 60 Vbeta primers and 13 Jbeta primers. Clones were read by immunoSEQ multiplex PCR, and TCRdb kept only the in-frame ones, dropping some. Its table lists 70,000 to 75,000 clones. Source material: PBMCs. The gene calls are TRBV19 and TRBJ1-1, with 8 bases fitting TRBD1. This clonotype was sampled from a female donor in good health and CMV-seropositive. This CDR3 is CASSIPGGSSLVAFF. The DNA for the CDR3 is TGTGCCAGTAGTATACCAGGGGGCTCCTCATTGGTAGCTTTCTTT.